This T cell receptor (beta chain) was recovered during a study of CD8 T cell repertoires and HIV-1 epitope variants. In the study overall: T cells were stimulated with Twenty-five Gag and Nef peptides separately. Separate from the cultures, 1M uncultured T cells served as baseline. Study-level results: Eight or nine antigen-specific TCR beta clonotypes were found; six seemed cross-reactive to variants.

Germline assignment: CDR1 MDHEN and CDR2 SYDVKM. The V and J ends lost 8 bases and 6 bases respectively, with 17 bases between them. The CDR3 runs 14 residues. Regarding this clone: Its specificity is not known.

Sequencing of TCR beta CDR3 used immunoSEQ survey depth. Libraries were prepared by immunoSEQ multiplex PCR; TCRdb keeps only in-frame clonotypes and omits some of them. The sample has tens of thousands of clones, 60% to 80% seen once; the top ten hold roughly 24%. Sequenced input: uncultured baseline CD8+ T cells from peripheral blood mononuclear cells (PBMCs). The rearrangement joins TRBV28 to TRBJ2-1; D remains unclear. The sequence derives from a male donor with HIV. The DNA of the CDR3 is TGTGCCAGCTATGAGGCTGGGCGGCGCAATGAGCAGTTCTTC. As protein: CASYEAGRRNEQFF.